The 8 T cell receptor beta chains below were found in one sample sequenced in a study of T-cell reconstitution after alpha-beta-depleted transplantation in children. Unique molecular identifiers were incorporated when the TCRbeta library was constructed. TCRdb re-called the PCR reads with MiXCR, one entry per CDR3 protein. The sample carries about 160,000 distinct CDR3 sequences, approximately 10% recorded once. The specimen comprised PBMCs, sampled before TCRalphabeta/CD19-depleted stem cell transplant. These receptors were taken from a boy aged 2-15 years with acute myeloid leukemia, due to receive a stem cell transplant.

This clonotype has ten or more counts. This sequence joins TRBV24-1 and TRBJ2-1; 7 bases line up with TRBD1. The V gene's germline CDR1 is KGHDR and CDR2 SFDVKD. The junction had 7 bases not matched to a gene; V was cut back by 7 bases and J by 11 bases. There are 12 residues in the CDR3. The CDR3 region is CATRKRQGKQFF. CDR3 nucleotides: TGTGCCACCAGGAAACGACAGGGAAAGCAGTTCTTC.

This clonotype came up many times. Its ends do not fully match the called genes, so a read error is possible. The chain is built from TRBV6-5 and TRBJ1-1; perhaps TRBD1 as D (5 bases). CDR3 length equals 15 residues. The germline gives CDR1 MNHEY, CDR2 SVGAGI. The CDR3 DNA follows: TGTCCCAGCAGTTTGGGACCGGGATTGAACACTGAAGCTTTCTTT. Protein sequence: CPSSLGPGLNTEAFF.

This clonotype was picked up many times. The genes are TRBV20-1 and TRBJ2-1; D may correspond to TRBD1 or TRBD2 (5 bases each). The ends were cut back, 0 bases at V and 6 bases at J, with 12 bases in the middle. The CDR3 extends over 14 amino acids. Germline loops: CDR1 DFQATT, CDR2 SNEGSKA (reference sequence). Written as DNA, the CDR3 is TGCAGTGCTAGAGAGGGGGTGTGGGCCAATGAGCAGTTCTTC. Its protein product is CSAREGVWANEQFF.

This clonotype was seen ten or more times. The V call is TRBV14, the J call TRBJ1-2; D unresolved. The germline V gene encodes CDR1 SGHDN and CDR2 FVKESK. This CDR3 spans 13 amino acids. Trimming removed 3 bases at V and 7 bases at J, with 12 bases between. The CDR3 DNA reads as TGTGCCAGCAGCCAGGGCAGGAGGTCTGGCTACACCTTC. Protein sequence: CASSQGRRSGYTF.

This clonotype was seen many times. V usage is TRBV20-1 and J usage is TRBJ1-2; perhaps TRBD1 as D (6 bases). Germline V gene data show CDR1 as DFQATT and CDR2 as SNEGSKA (reference sequence). CDR3 size: 14 residues. The germline V and J ends were trimmed by 2 bases and 4 bases, with 14 bases remaining between them. CDR3 DNA sequence: TGCAGTGCTAGATCCAGGGGAAAGGGCTATGGCTACACCTTC. Its protein is CSARSRGKGYGYTF.

This clonotype came up many times. The rearrangement joins TRBV5-5 to TRBJ2-5, with 14 bases identical to TRBD2. Germline values: CDR1 SGHKS, CDR2 YYEKEE (reference sequence). This CDR3 has 17 amino acids. V lost 1 base to trimming and J lost 2 bases; unmatched junction nucleotides: 4. DNA for the CDR3: TGTGCCAGCAGCTTGTTCCGGACTAGCGGGAGGCAAGAGACCCAGTACTTC. Protein sequence: CASSLFRTSGRQETQYF.

This sequence joins TRBV6-5 and TRBJ2-3; no definite D call. The V end lost 3 bases, the J end lost 3 bases, and 7 bases lay between the germline ends. The CDR3 contains 13 residues. Germline V gene lookup returns CDR1 MNHEY and CDR2 SVGAGI. The CDR3 sequence is CASSYLGTDTQYF. The CDR3 DNA is TGTGCCAGCAGTTATCTCGGGACAGATACGCAGTATTTT.

This clonotype occurred many times. The J gene is TRBJ1-2, the V gene TRBV7-3; D call uncertain. V shed 5 bases and J shed 1 base, with 11 bases lying between them. The CDR3 runs 14 residues. The germline V gene encodes CDR1 SGHTA and CDR2 FQGTGA. The CDR3 DNA follows: TGTGCCAGCAGCCTTGACCACGATAACTATGGCTACACCTTC. Its translation: CASSLDHDNYGYTF. The full variable domain, in which reference TRBV7-3 and TRBJ1-2 provide the parts outside the CDR3, is GAGVSQTPSNKVTEKGKYVELRCDPISGHTALYWYRQSLGQGPEFLIYFQGTGAADDSGLPNDRFFAVRPEGSVSTLKIQRTERGDSAVYLCASSLDHDNYGYTFGSGTRLTVV.